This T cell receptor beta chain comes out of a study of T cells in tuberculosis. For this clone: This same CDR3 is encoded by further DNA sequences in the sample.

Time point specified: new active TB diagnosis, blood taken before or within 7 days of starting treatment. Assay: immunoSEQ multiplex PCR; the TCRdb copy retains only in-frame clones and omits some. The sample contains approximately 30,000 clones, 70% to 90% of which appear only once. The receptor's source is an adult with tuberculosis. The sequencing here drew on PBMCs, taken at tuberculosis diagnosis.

CDR3 coding DNA: TGTGCCAGCAGCCCCGGAGGCTACGAGCAGTACTTC. It encodes CASSPGGYEQYF. J is TRBJ2-7 and V is TRBV11-2, with D possibly matching TRBD2 (5 bases). Trimming took off 5 bases at V and 3 bases at J, with 8 bases between the two ends. The CDR3 sequence is 12 residues long. Germline CDR1 and CDR2: SGHAT and FQNNGV.